A selection of T cell receptor beta chains follows, all from one sample in a study of shared clonotypes between healthy human individuals. Method: immunoSEQ multiplex PCR; TCRdb's copy keeps in-frame clones and lacks some. Of roughly 1,100,000 clones in the sample, 75% were seen once. Material: memory CD4+ T cells sorted from blood. Source of these receptors: a man aged 18 to 30 in good health. CDR3s include the opening cysteine and the closing phenylalanine or tryptophan. A D gene is named only where the DNA matches it firmly. The size field is filled for only some rows; it gives once, few, many or a size class.

>TRBJ2-3|TRBD2|TRBV5-4|few
TGTGCCAGCAGCCGTAGCGGGGGGGCCGGAGATACGCAGTATTTT
CASSRSGGAGDTQYF
>TRBJ2-7|-|TRBV21-1|-
TGTGCCAGCGCGAACGAGGGGCGCACCTACGAGCAGTACTTC
CASANEGRTYEQYF
>TRBJ1-1|-|TRBV5-1|once
TGCGCCAGCAGCCTGGACTGGGGGGCCACTGAAGCTTTCTTT
CASSLDWGATEAFF
>TRBJ2-2|-|TRBV7-8|few
TGTGCCAGCAGCCCCAATGGGGGACCCACCGGGGAGCTGTTTTTT
CASSPNGGPTGELFF
>TRBJ2-5|TRBD2|TRBV4-1|-
TGCGCCAGCAGCCAGACTAGCGGGGGGAAAGAAGAGACCCAGTACTTC
CASSQTSGGKEETQYF
>TRBJ2-5|TRBD2|TRBV7-9|-
TGTGCCAGCAGCTTAGTGTCGGGAGGGGAGACCCAGTACTTC
CASSLVSGGETQYF
>TRBJ2-5|-|TRBV7-8|once
TGTGCCAGCAGCTTAGCAGGTTTACGAGGGGCCCAGTACTTC
CASSLAGLRGAQYF
>TRBJ1-1|-|TRBV10-3|-
TGTGCCATCGGGGGAGGGGGGCAGAGGTACACTGAAGCTTTCTTT
CAIGGGGQRYTEAFF
>TRBJ2-3|-|TRBV29-1|few
TGCAGCGTAGCCTACACAGATACGCAGTATTTT
CSVAYTDTQYF
>TRBJ2-3|TRBD2|TRBV5-1|-
TGCGCCAGCAGCTTAGAGCGGGGGGGCGGCACAGATACGCAGTATTTT
CASSLERGGGTDTQYF
>TRBJ2-3|TRBD2|TRBV5-1|once
TGCGCCAGCAGCTCCTTTACGCCTAGCGGGACTAGCACAGATACGCAGTATTTT
CASSSFTPSGTSTDTQYF
>TRBJ1-6|TRBD1|TRBV6-5|-
TGTGCCAGCACCCCGGGACAGGGCAATTCACCCCTCCACTTT
CASTPGQGNSPLHF
>TRBJ1-5|TRBD1|TRBV6-6|-
TGTGCCAGCAACCCACAGGGGCTGTATCAGCCCCAGCATTTT
CASNPQGLYQPQHF
>TRBJ2-3|-|TRBV5-4|once
TGTGCCAGCAGCCTTACAGCAGATACGCAGTATTTT
CASSLTADTQYF
>TRBJ2-5|-|TRBV6-6|-
TGTGCCAGCAGTCAGATGTTAGAGACCCAGTACTTC
CASSQMLETQYF
>TRBJ2-3|-|TRBV30|-
TGTGCCTGGAGGACCGGGATAGTGACAGATACGCAGTATTTT
CAWRTGIVTDTQYF
>TRBJ2-5|-|TRBV2|-
TGTGCCAGCAGCCTTAACCGGAGGGAGACCCAGTACTTC
CASSLNRRETQYF
>TRBJ1-1|-|TRBV7-9|few
TGTGCCAGCAGCTTCGGTACATTGAACACTGAAGCTTTCTTT
CASSFGTLNTEAFF
>TRBJ2-6|-|TRBV18|few
TGTGCCAGCTCACCGGACAGTAACGTCCTGACTTTC
CASSPDSNVLTF
>TRBJ2-5|-|TRBV6-1|-
TGTGCCAGCAGTGATGCCGGTGGAGGGCAAGAGACCCAGTACTTC
CASSDAGGGQETQYF
>TRBJ2-3|-|TRBV5-4|few
TGTGCCAGCAGCGGAGCGGTGACGACCCGCACAGATACGCAGTATTTT
CASSGAVTTRTDTQYF
>TRBJ2-7|-|TRBV2|-
TGTGCCAGCAGTGAAGGGACTTGGAAAAGCTCCTACGAGCAGTACTTC
CASSEGTWKSSYEQYF
>TRBJ2-5|TRBD2|TRBV7-2|-
TGTGCCAGCAGCCCACGGACTAGCGGGTGGGAGACCCAGTACTTC
CASSPRTSGWETQYF
>TRBJ2-5|TRBD1|TRBV7-2|-
TGTGCCAGCAGCTTCCCGACAGGGCCTCAAGAGACCCAGTACTTC
CASSFPTGPQETQYF
>TRBJ2-7|-|TRBV30|-
TGTGCCTGGAGCGGGACGTTGGGGGAGCAGTACTTC
CAWSGTLGEQYF
>TRBJ1-5|-|TRBV5-1|-
TGCGCCAGCAGCAGGGATGGCAATCAGCCCCAGCATTTT
CASSRDGNQPQHF
>TRBJ1-4|-|TRBV4-3|-
TGCGCCAGCAGCCAAGATCGGGAAGGGACAAAGCGTGAAAAACTGTTTTTT
CASSQDREGTKREKLFF
>TRBJ2-3|TRBD2|TRBV7-3|-
TGTGCCAGCAGCTTAACGGATGGCGGGGGAGGTGATACGCAGTATTTT
CASSLTDGGGGDTQYF
>TRBJ2-5|-|TRBV25-1|-
TGTGCCAGCAGTGGAGCCCTGTGGGGGGAAGAGACCCAGTACTTC
CASSGALWGEETQYF
>TRBJ2-7|-|TRBV11-3|few
TGTGCCAGCAGCTTAGATCGGAGGGGTGGCGAGCAGTACTTC
CASSLDRRGGEQYF
>TRBJ2-1|-|TRBV5-4|-
TGTGCCAGCAGCTTGCCCGGGACCCTCACTTACAATGAGCAGTTCTTC
CASSLPGTLTYNEQFF
>TRBJ2-2|-|TRBV2|-
TGTGCCAGCAGTGTAGATACGAACACCGGGGAGCTGTTTTTT
CASSVDTNTGELFF
>TRBJ1-1|TRBD1|TRBV29-1|-
TGCAGCGTTGAGTCGGGACAGGGCCGAGGTGCTTTCTTT
CSVESGQGRGAFF
>TRBJ2-3|TRBD1|TRBV30|few
TGTGCCTCACGACAGGGAAGGGGCGATACGCAGTATTTT
CASRQGRGDTQYF
>TRBJ2-2|TRBD2|TRBV11-3|-
TGTGCCAGCAGCCCCCCTAGCGGGAGGGCCCATGCCGGGGAGCTGTTTTTT
CASSPPSGRAHAGELFF
>TRBJ2-7|-|TRBV5-1|-
TGCGCCAGCAGCTTAGCGCCTCCTTCCTACGAGCAGTACTTC
CASSLAPPSYEQYF
>TRBJ2-7|-|TRBV5-1|-
TGCGCCAGCAGCTCCCTAGAAGCTCACGAGCAGTACTTC
CASSSLEAHEQYF
>TRBJ1-1|TRBD1|TRBV30|-
TGTGCCTGGAGCCCCGGGACAGGATCTCGGGCTTTCTTT
CAWSPGTGSRAFF
>TRBJ2-3|TRBD2|TRBV7-3|-
TGTGCCAGCAGCTTCGGGAGGGCGAGCACAGATACGCAGTATTTT
CASSFGRASTDTQYF
>TRBJ1-2|TRBD1|TRBV6-1|-
TGTGCCAGCAGTGTCTCCCCCGGACAGGGCCGGGGCTACACCTTC
CASSVSPGQGRGYTF
>TRBJ2-4|-|TRBV11-2|-
TGTGCCAGCAGACCTCCTGGAGGAAACATTCAGTACTTC
CASRPPGGNIQYF
>TRBJ2-6|-|TRBV7-9|-
TGTGCCAGCACTCCGCGAACCGCCAGCTCTGGGGCCAACGTCCTGACTTTC
CASTPRTASSGANVLTF
>TRBJ2-5|TRBD2|TRBV5-4|-
TGTGCCAGCAGCTTTAGGCGGGAGACGGAGACCCAGTACTTC
CASSFRRETETQYF
>TRBJ1-2|-|TRBV29-1|-
TGCAGCGTTTTCGACTCCTCTAACTATGGCTACACCTTC
CSVFDSSNYGYTF
>TRBJ2-3|-|TRBV7-8|once
TGTGCCAGCAGAACCGGGACAACTAGCACAGATACGCAGTATTTT
CASRTGTTSTDTQYF
>TRBJ1-1|-|TRBV6-5|-
TGTGCCAGCAGGAAACAGGGAAACACTGAAGCTTTCTTT
CASRKQGNTEAFF
>TRBJ2-5|TRBD2|TRBV7-8|-
TGTGCCAGCAGCTCCGAGATTACAACTAGCGGGAGTGCCTACTTC
CASSSEITTSGSAYF
>TRBJ2-5|-|TRBV4-3|-
TGCGCCAGCAGCCAAGATGGACGGGGAGAGACCCAGTACTTC
CASSQDGRGETQYF
>TRBJ2-7|-|TRBV18|-
TGTGCCAGCTCAGCGGTGGCTCTAAGCTCCTACGAGCAGTACTTC
CASSAVALSSYEQYF
>TRBJ2-7|-|TRBV7-2|many
TGTGCCAGCAGCCGATCAGCTGACAGCACCTACGAGCAGTACTTC
CASSRSADSTYEQYF
>TRBJ2-3|-|TRBV6-1|once
TGTGCCAGCAGTACTCCGACGGGTAGCGCAAATACGCAGTATTTT
CASSTPTGSANTQYF
>TRBJ2-5|-|TRBV7-8|once
TGTGCCAGCAGCTTAAGGCCAGGACAAGAGACCCAGTACTTC
CASSLRPGQETQYF
>TRBJ1-6|-|TRBV15|once
TGTGCCACCCGACTCGGACGGACCAATTCACCCCTCCACTTT
CATRLGRTNSPLHF
>TRBJ2-1|-|TRBV7-2|-
TGTGCCAGCAGCTGGGGGCTTCAGGGGCAGTTCTTC
CASSWGLQGQFF
>TRBJ1-1|-|TRBV6-1|once
TGTGCCAGCAGGGGGTCCCCGGGGGCGAACACTGAAGCTTTCTTT
CASRGSPGANTEAFF
>TRBJ2-3|TRBD1|TRBV18|-
TGTGCCAGCTCATCGACAGGGGGCGCTGGGAACACAGATACGCAGTATTTT
CASSSTGGAGNTDTQYF
>TRBJ2-7|TRBD1|TRBV14|-
TGTGCCAGCAGCCATCAAGACAGGGGGAATTTGGTCTACGAGCAGTACTTC
CASSHQDRGNLVYEQYF
>TRBJ2-7|-|TRBV27|-
TGTGCCAGCAGTTTGGGATTTGGCGGGAAGTCCTACGAGCAGTACTTC
CASSLGFGGKSYEQYF
>TRBJ2-7|TRBD1|TRBV18|-
TGTGCCAGCTCACCAGGACAGGGGCCCTACGAGCAGTACTTC
CASSPGQGPYEQYF
>TRBJ2-1|-|TRBV5-4|once
TGTGCCAGCAGCTCTCTCGCTGGCAACTCCTACAATGAGCAGTTCTTC
CASSSLAGNSYNEQFF